Following are 20 T cell receptor beta chains from one sample sequenced in a study of T cells in Graves' hyperthyroidism and ophthalmopathy. It was RNA transcripts that yielded the amplified TCR beta CDR3 regions. First-round RT-PCR targeting the TCR CDR3 was performed with the HTBI primer set. TCRdb redid the calling of the multiplex PCR reads with MiXCR, one entry per CDR3 protein. There are approximately 590,000 distinct CDR3 sequences in the sample; roughly 50% occur only once, and roughly 8.2% lies in the top ten. The sample consisted of peripheral blood or thyroid tissue (not recorded which). The receptors were sampled from a woman between 18 and 30 years old with Graves' hyperthyroidism.

The chain has TRBV7-9 and TRBJ2-7; 13 bases align to TRBD2. The CDR3 extends over 15 amino acids. After removal of 6 bases from V and 2 bases from J, the junction contained 4 bases not matched to a gene. Germline V gene sequence: CDR1 SEHNR, CDR2 FQNEAQ (reference sequence). CDR3 sequence reads: CASRGGTSGTYEQYF. Written as DNA, the CDR3 is TGTGCCAGCAGGGGCGGGACTAGCGGGACCTACGAGCAGTACTTC.

This clonotype has a handful of counts. The rearrangement joins TRBV2 to TRBJ1-1; 9 nucleotides agree with TRBD1. V lost 6 bases to trimming and J lost 4 bases; unmatched junction nucleotides: 6. Germline V lookup: CDR1 SNHLY, CDR2 FYNNEI. There are 14 residues in the CDR3. CDR3 nucleotides: TGTGCCAGCAGCTTAGGGACAGGGCTCACTGAAGCTTTCTTT. Encoded protein: CASSLGTGLTEAFF. Together with reference TRBV2 and TRBJ1-1, the CDR3 gives the full variable domain: EPEVTQTPSHQVTQMGQEVILRCVPISNHLYFYWYRQILGQKVEFLVSFYNNEISEKSEIFDDQFSVERPDGSNFTLKIRSTKLEDSAMYFCASSLGTGLTEAFFGQGTRLTVV.

This clonotype is a singleton in its sample. CDR3 amino acids: CSASGGLRNTIYF. The CDR3 DNA reads TGCAGTGCTAGCGGGGGGTTAAGGAACACCATATATTTT. This chain uses TRBV20-1 with TRBJ1-3; possibly TRBD1 for D (5 bases). The V gene lost 3 bases and the J gene lost 7 bases, with 13 bases spanning the gap. The CDR3 spans 13 residues. Germline V gene lookup returns CDR1 DFQATT and CDR2 SNEGSKA (reference sequence).

The chain is built from TRBV19 and TRBJ1-4; possibly TRBD1 for D (6 bases). Per germline, CDR1 LNHDA and CDR2 SQIVND (reference sequence). V gave up 7 bases and J gave up 0 bases, with 12 bases separating them. This CDR3 has 15 residues. DNA of the CDR3: TGTGCCAGTACCTCAGGGGATGCAACTAATGAAAAACTGTTTTTT. This sequence encodes CASTSGDATNEKLFF.

This clonotype was seen repeatedly, ten times or more. The chain combines TRBV7-9 with TRBJ1-6, with D unresolved. Trimming cost V 2 bases and J 6 bases, with 11 bases left between them. The CDR3 is 15 residues long. Germline V gene lookup returns CDR1 SEHNR and CDR2 FQNEAQ (reference sequence). DNA of the CDR3: TGTGCCAGCAGCTTAAAGGATTGGGGTAATTCACCCCTCCACTTT. It translates to CASSLKDWGNSPLHF.

Concerning this clonotype itself: One end of the junction fails to match germline, which may point to a read error. The chain joins TRBV10-2 to TRBJ1-1; 7 positions match TRBD1. This CDR3 comprises 15 residues. The germline V gene has CDR1 WSHSY and CDR2 SAAADI. The CDR3 loop reads CASSYRRQGHTEAFF. CDR3 nucleotide sequence: TGTGCCAGCAGTTACCGCAGACAGGGCCACACTGAAGCTTTCTTT.

This clonotype showed up many times. The J gene is TRBJ1-1, the V gene TRBV9, with a possible D match to TRBD1 (5 bases). Per germline, CDR1 SGDLS and CDR2 YYNGEE. There are 13 residues in the CDR3. The V end lost 7 bases, the J end lost 2 bases, and 12 bases lay between the germline ends. The CDR3 here is CASGRGSNTEAFF. The CDR3 coding sequence is TGTGCCAGCGGAAGGGGATCAAACACTGAAGCTTTCTTT.

This clonotype was seen many times. This chain uses TRBV10-3 with TRBJ1-2; D is perhaps TRBD1 (5 bases). The CDR3 loop spans 12 amino acids. Trimming left V 11 bases short and J 2 bases short, with 12 bases between. Germline CDR1 is ENHRY and CDR2 is SYGVKD. Here the CDR3 reads CAAGDGNYGYTF. In DNA, the CDR3 is TGTGCCGCCGGGGACGGCAACTATGGCTACACCTTC.

A few counts support this clonotype. This rearrangement joins TRBV7-9 to TRBJ1-5; possibly TRBD1 for D (5 bases). The ends were cut back, 1 base at V and 5 bases at J, with 9 bases in the middle. This CDR3 is built from 14 residues. Germline CDR1 reads SEHNR; CDR2 reads FQNEAQ (reference sequence). The CDR3 DNA is TGTGCCAGCAGCTTAGATGGGGCCCATCAGCCCCAGCATTTT. It translates to CASSLDGAHQPQHF.

A remark on this clonotype: This may be a read error: a much more frequent sequence differs by one nucleotide. V is TRBV24-1 and J is TRBJ1-2; the D gene is possibly TRBD1 (6 bases). CDR1 is KGHDR and CDR2 is SFDVKD in the germline V gene. The CDR3 extends over 13 amino acids. The ends were cut back, 4 bases at V and 4 bases at J, with 9 bases in the middle. Written as DNA, the CDR3 is TGTGCCACCAGTGAAGACAGGTTCTATGGCTACACCTTC. Protein: CATSEDRFYGYTF.

This clonotype has at least ten counts. This chain links TRBV12-3 or TRBV12-4 with TRBJ2-5; 9 bases fit TRBD1. This CDR3 contains 14 residues. J was trimmed by 5 bases and V by 5 bases; bases with no gene match: 6. The CDR3 is CASSPRDRVETQYF. The CDR3 bases are TGTGCCAGCAGTCCCCGGGACAGGGTGGAGACCCAGTACTTC.

V and J are TRBV11-1 and TRBJ1-1; unclear D gene. V lost 4 bases, J lost 7 bases, and 25 bases lay in between. CDR1 and CDR2 from the germline V gene are SGHAT and FQDESV (reference sequence). The CDR3 totals 17 residues. CDR3 sequence (DNA): TGTGCCAGCAGCTGGAACCACACGACGGAAAATAAGGGTGAAGCTTTCTTT. It codes for CASSWNHTTENKGEAFF. The complete variable domain, with remaining parts taken from reference TRBV11-1 and TRBJ1-1, reads EAEVAQSPRYKITEKSQAVAFWCDPISGHATLYWYRQILGQGPELLVQFQDESVVDDSQLPKDRFSAERLKGVDSTLKIQPAELGDSAMYLCASSWNHTTENKGEAFFGQGTRLTVV.

The rearrangement links TRBV9 to TRBJ2-5, with D perhaps being TRBD1 or TRBD2 (5 bases each). This CDR3 is 13 amino acids long. Between the trimmed V and J ends, which lost 3 bases and 9 bases, there was a span of 15 bases. From germline, CDR1 is SGDLS and CDR2 YYNGEE. In DNA, the CDR3 is TGTGCCAGCAGCGCCCGGGACCAAGGATCCCAGTACTTC. This translates into CASSARDQGSQYF. Based on the CDR3 plus reference TRBV9 and TRBJ2-5, the full variable domain is DSGVTQTPKHLITATGQRVTLRCSPRSGDLSVYWYQQSLDQGLQFLIQYYNGEERAKGNILERFSAQQFPDLHSELNLSSLELGDSALYFCASSARDQGSQYFGPGTRLLVL.

Many counts were recorded for this clonotype. The chain links TRBV7-2 to TRBJ1-3; the match to TRBD1 covers 7 bases. The CDR3 is 15 residues long. Trimming cost V 5 bases and J 9 bases; bases outside gene matches: 13. Germline CDR1 SGHTA, CDR2 FQGNSA. CDR3 DNA sequence: TGTGCCAGCAGCCAACCACAGGGGACGGAGGGCACCATATATTTT. Translated, it gives CASSQPQGTEGTIYF.

The V gene is TRBV19, the J gene TRBJ1-5, with 10 nucleotides matching TRBD1. Germline values: CDR1 LNHDA, CDR2 SQIVND (reference sequence). The CDR3 sequence is 16 residues long. Trimming took 4 bases from V and 1 from J; bases not matched to a gene: 4. The CDR3 is CASSTWTGGSNQPQHF. In DNA, the CDR3 is TGTGCCAGTAGTACGTGGACAGGGGGGAGCAATCAGCCCCAGCATTTT.

The gene calls are TRBV19 and TRBJ1-1; D not resolved. V dropped 10 bases and J dropped 12 bases, with 18 bases sitting between them. CDR1 LNHDA and CDR2 SQIVND come from the germline V gene (reference sequence). The CDR3 consists of 11 residues. CDR3 nucleotide sequence: TGTGCCACAACCCCCGGGCAGGAAACTTTCTTT. Protein: CATTPGQETFF.

This clonotype was picked up many times. V gene TRBV29-1 combines with J gene TRBJ1-2; D is ambiguous. CDR3 length equals 11 residues. CDR1 and CDR2 from the germline V gene are SQVTM and ANQGSEA. The V and J ends lost 1 base and 5 bases respectively, with 5 bases between them. CDR3 coding DNA: TGCAGCGTTGAAGGGCTTTATGGCTACACCTTC. It codes for CSVEGLYGYTF.

This chain joins TRBV11-2 and TRBJ1-3, with D perhaps TRBD1 (6 bases). The V gene lost 0 bases and the J gene lost 4 bases, with 16 bases spanning the gap. The CDR3 consists of 17 residues. CDR1 SGHAT and CDR2 FQNNGV come from the germline V gene. CDR3 loop: CASSLETPGVSGNTIYF. The CDR3 DNA reads as TGTGCCAGCAGCTTAGAAACCCCAGGGGTGTCCGGAAACACCATATATTTT. Full variable domain (outside the CDR3, taken from reference TRBV11-2 and TRBJ1-3): EAGVAQSPRYKIIEKRQSVAFWCNPISGHATLYWYQQILGQGPKLLIQFQNNGVVDDSQLPKDRFSAERLKGVDSTLKIQPAKLEDSAVYLCASSLETPGVSGNTIYFGEGSWLTVV.

This clonotype was detected many times. The chain uses TRBV15 and TRBJ1-4; 7 nucleotides line up with TRBD1. Germline V gives CDR1 LNHNV, CDR2 YYDKDF (reference sequence). The CDR3 spans 15 residues. V lost 5 bases, J lost 3 bases, and 6 bases stayed unmatched. The CDR3 DNA reads TGTGCCACCAGCGCACAGGGGACCGCTAATGAAAAACTGTTTTTT. Residues: CATSAQGTANEKLFF.

The chain carries TRBV15 and TRBJ2-7; 9 bases agree with TRBD1. The CDR3 spans 13 residues. V was clipped by 9 bases and J by 4 bases; unmatched bases: 7. Germline V gene sequence: CDR1 LNHNV, CDR2 YYDKDF (reference sequence). Written as DNA, the CDR3 is TGTGCCACTAAGCGGGGACAGGGTTACGAGCAGTACTTC. Amino acids: CATKRGQGYEQYF.